Listed below are T cell receptor beta chains from one sample, sequenced in a study of blood T cells in healthy people across ages. One entry per CDR3 protein, called by TCRdb with MiXCR from the 5' RACE reads. The repertoire includes hundreds of thousands of distinct CDR3 sequences, approximately 44% of them detected once, and approximately 20% sits in the top ten. Sequenced input: blood. These receptors were taken from a man aged 55-75 years in good health. The CDR3 runs from the conserved cysteine through the conserved F or W. The D gene is left open where the match is weak. Rows give clone size only sometimes, using once, few, many, or a class for an expanded clone.

V	size	J	D	CDR3	DNA
TRBV2	-	TRBJ2-3	-	CASTGPQRGTDTQYF	TGTGCCAGCACCGGGCCCCAGAGAGGCACAGATACGCAGTATTTT
TRBV27	-	TRBJ2-5	TRBD1	CASSLWAGDRGQETQYF	TGTGCCAGCAGTTTATGGGCAGGAGACAGGGGGCAAGAGACCCAGTACTTC
TRBV20-1	-	TRBJ2-5	TRBD2	CSARGVAGGQETQYF	TGCAGTGCTAGGGGGGTAGCGGGGGGGCAAGAGACCCAGTACTTC
TRBV6-5	-	TRBJ1-4	-	CASSYSSHANEVLFF	TGTGCCAGCAGTTACTCATCTCATGCTAATGAAGTACTGTTTTTT
TRBV6-6	many	TRBJ2-7	-	CASSHLSYEQYF	TGTGCCAGCAGCCACCTCTCCTACGAGCAGTACTTC
TRBV5-1	-	TRBJ2-1	-	CASSLVQGSYNEQFF	TGCGCCAGCAGCTTGGTACAGGGCTCCTACAATGAGCAGTTCTTC
TRBV12-3/TRBV12-4	many	TRBJ2-7	-	CASSRGAYEQYF	TGTGCCAGCAGCCGAGGAGCCTACGAGCAGTACTTC
TRBV4-3	-	TRBJ2-3	-	CASSPTQPDTQYF	TGCGCCAGCAGCCCCACACAGCCAGATACGCAGTATTTT
TRBV12-3/TRBV12-4	once	TRBJ1-5	-	CVSSLDRWAQHF	TGTGTCAGCAGTTTGGACCGATGGGCCCAGCATTTT
TRBV7-9	-	TRBJ1-1	-	CASSREGGDPEAFF	TGTGCCAGCAGCCGCGAAGGAGGGGACCCTGAAGCTTTCTTT
TRBV5-1	-	TRBJ1-2	-	CASSREENYGYTF	TGCGCCAGCAGCCGTGAAGAAAACTATGGCTACACCTTC
TRBV12-3/TRBV12-4	-	TRBJ1-2	-	CASLGVTTNYGYTF	TGTGCCAGTTTAGGGGTTACGACTAACTATGGCTACACCTTC
TRBV7-2	-	TRBJ2-7	-	CASSLSGLNSYEQYF	TGTGCCAGCAGCTTATCCGGACTTAACTCCTACGAGCAGTACTTC
TRBV18	once	TRBJ2-1	TRBD1	CASSLRQGSNEQFF	TGTGCCAGCTCACTCAGACAGGGTAGCAATGAGCAGTTCTTC
TRBV6-1	few	TRBJ2-3	-	CASTQRGGRLIPTDTQYF	TGTGCCAGCACCCAAAGGGGGGGACGTCTAATTCCCACAGATACGCAGTATTTT
TRBV12-3/TRBV12-4	few	TRBJ1-5	-	CASSLGPSGPQHF	TGTGCCAGCAGTTTAGGTCCCAGCGGGCCCCAGCATTTT
TRBV6-2/TRBV6-3	-	TRBJ2-3	TRBD2	CASRPPGLAGITDTQYF	TGTGCCAGCAGACCCCCGGGACTAGCGGGGATCACAGATACGCAGTATTTT
TRBV6-2/TRBV6-3	-	TRBJ2-5	-	CASRTGTSKPEQYF	TGTGCCAGCAGAACCGGGACAAGCAAACCAGAGCAGTACTTC
TRBV14	-	TRBJ2-3	-	CASSQAGGSFTDTQYF	TGTGCCAGCAGCCAAGCGGGCGGATCTTTTACAGATACGCAGTATTTT
TRBV20-1	-	TRBJ2-1	-	CSARSVWGSYNEQFF	TGCAGTGCTAGGTCTGTGTGGGGCTCCTACAATGAGCAGTTCTTC
TRBV6-1	-	TRBJ1-5	TRBD1	CASLQGPEVQPQHF	TGTGCCAGTCTACAGGGGCCGGAGGTTCAGCCCCAGCATTTT
TRBV7-6	-	TRBJ2-7	TRBD1	CASSLQDRAPYEQYF	TGTGCCAGCAGCTTACAGGACAGGGCCCCCTACGAGCAGTACTTC
TRBV18	-	TRBJ2-4	TRBD1	CASSPQGASKNIQYF	TGTGCCAGCTCACCGCAGGGGGCTTCAAAAAACATTCAGTACTTC
TRBV5-1	few	TRBJ1-2	TRBD1	CASSDDRAGGYTF	TGCGCCAGCAGTGATGACAGGGCTGGAGGCTACACCTTC
TRBV18	few	TRBJ2-1	TRBD1	CASSLRQGSSYNEQFF	TGTGCCAGCTCACTTAGACAGGGAAGCTCCTACAATGAGCAGTTCTTC
TRBV25-1	-	TRBJ2-5	TRBD1	CASSDLTGAGGETQYF	TGTGCCAGCAGTGACCTCACAGGGGCTGGAGGAGAGACCCAGTACTTC
TRBV27	few	TRBJ2-5	-	CASRKGTLQETQYF	TGTGCCAGCAGAAAAGGGACGTTACAAGAGACCCAGTACTTC
TRBV6-2/TRBV6-3	-	TRBJ2-7	-	CASSYVQGTEQYF	TGTGCCAGCAGTTACGTACAGGGAACCGAGCAGTACTTC
TRBV6-5	-	TRBJ1-6	-	CASSYRARATRYNSPLHF	TGTGCCAGCAGTTACCGGGCACGTGCGACGAGATATAATTCACCCCTCCACTTT
TRBV12-3/TRBV12-4	few	TRBJ2-3	TRBD1	CASGPQQGTDTQYF	TGTGCCAGCGGCCCCCAACAGGGGACAGATACGCAGTATTTT
TRBV6-5	-	TRBJ1-1	-	CASSSPGRVNTEAFF	TGTGCCAGCAGTTCCCCGGGACGCGTAAACACTGAAGCTTTCTTT
TRBV6-6	-	TRBJ2-3	-	CASSYRPGRGTDTQYF	TGTGCCAGCAGTTACAGGCCGGGGAGAGGTACAGATACGCAGTATTTT
TRBV20-1	once	TRBJ2-7	TRBD2	CSARSGTSGGAYNEQYF	TGCAGTGCTAGATCCGGGACTAGCGGGGGGGCCTACAATGAGCAGTACTTC
TRBV7-9	-	TRBJ2-7	TRBD1	CASSLVGQGLEQYF	TGTGCCAGCAGCTTAGTGGGACAGGGACTCGAGCAGTACTTC
TRBV19	once	TRBJ2-1	-	CASTPEGEGRKQFF	TGTGCCAGTACCCCAGAGGGCGAGGGGAGGAAGCAGTTCTTC
TRBV6-1	-	TRBJ2-7	TRBD1	CASNGQGTYEQYF	TGTGCCAGCAATGGACAGGGAACCTACGAGCAGTACTTC
TRBV12-3/TRBV12-4	few	TRBJ2-1	TRBD2	CASSRRFSGGASYNEQFF	TGTGCCAGCAGCCGTCGGTTTAGCGGGGGGGCCTCCTACAATGAGCAGTTCTTC
TRBV11-3	-	TRBJ1-6	-	CASSPGWDNSPLHF	TGTGCCAGCAGCCCAGGGTGGGATAATTCACCCCTCCACTTT